This TCR beta chain comes out of a study of cytomegalovirus exposure and HLA in healthy donors. The donors were members of the validation cohort comprising over 100 subjects, separate from the roughly 680-subject first cohort. This CDR3 region has 13 residues. Germline V gives CDR1 SGHRS, CDR2 YFSETQ. J lost 6 bases, V lost 4 bases, and 4 bases had no gene match. Measured with immunoSEQ multiplex PCR; TCRdb has only the in-frame clones, and not every one. The table shows roughly 300,000 clones, with more than 75% occurring only once. Sequencing was carried out using PBMCs. This sequence was found in a woman younger than 30 in good health and CMV-seronegative. This chain joins TRBV5-1 and TRBJ1-2; TRBD1 agrees at 9 bases. CDR3 region: CASSVTGGHGYTF. CDR3 coding DNA: TGCGCCAGCAGCGTGACAGGGGGACATGGCTACACCTTC.